The T cell receptor (beta chain) described here comes from a study of cytomegalovirus exposure and HLA in healthy donors. In the PCR, 60 Vbeta and 13 Jbeta primers were used. The assay was immunoSEQ multiplex PCR, and TCRdb's table has in-frame clones only and misses some. This table holds about 120,000 clones, approximately 76% found once. This clone was seen just once. Its antigen is not known. Study findings and constraints: The sole available immune exposure information was CMV serostatus. Later analysis associated a missense DCLRE1C variant with TCR beta V- and J-gene trimming. An ancestry cluster, one associated with Asian ancestry, reportedly showed fewer N-insertions than the roughly 610-donor mean in a later analysis.

Sample: PBMCs. This TCR was sampled from a man aged 45-65 years in good health and CMV-seropositive.

Here the CDR3 reads CASSFGQGGEQYF. CDR3 in DNA: TGTGCCAGCAGTTTTGGACAGGGGGGAGAGCAGTACTTC. The chain combines TRBV5-4 with TRBJ2-7; 10 bases match TRBD1. Germline trimming cut 5 bases from V and 7 bases from J; bases unmatched to any gene: 6. CDR1 is SGHNT, CDR2 YYREEE, per germline (reference sequence). CDR3 length: 13 residues.